These T cell receptor beta chains were read from a single sample in a study of OX40 agonist ivuxolimab in advanced cancers. Produced via immunoSEQ multiplex PCR; TCRdb's table is partial and in-frame only. The profile shows nearly 50,000 clones, approximately 91% of them singletons. Sequencing used CD4+ or CD8+ T cells sorted from blood, obtained in a trial of the OX40 agonist ivuxolimab. The receptor source for this set is an adult with an advanced solid tumor such as melanoma, head and neck, liver or kidney cancer. The CDR3 runs from the conserved cysteine through the conserved F or W. Each record gives: D gene, clone size, V gene, J gene, CDR3 DNA, CDR3 protein. The D gene is left open where the match is weak. Size is stated for part of the rows, as once, few or many counts, or as a class when the clone is expanded.

d_call: NA; clone_size: NA; v_call: TRBV6-1; j_call: TRBJ1-6; cdr3_nt: TGTGCCAGCAGGGACCGGGCGCACGAGGGTTCACCCCTCCACTTT; cdr3_aa: CASRDRAHEGSPLHF
d_call: TRBD2; clone_size: NA; v_call: TRBV4-1; j_call: TRBJ2-7; cdr3_nt: TGCGCCAGCAGCCTACGCACCCAGACTAGCGGGAGCCGCGACGAGCAGTACTTC; cdr3_aa: CASSLRTQTSGSRDEQYF
d_call: NA; clone_size: few; v_call: TRBV10-3; j_call: TRBJ1-1; cdr3_nt: TGTGCCATCGGGGGGCCGGGAATTGAAGCTTTCTTT; cdr3_aa: CAIGGPGIEAFF
d_call: NA; clone_size: NA; v_call: TRBV20-1; j_call: TRBJ2-1; cdr3_nt: TGCAGTGCTAGTTCACATGAGCAGTTCTTC; cdr3_aa: CSASSHEQFF
d_call: NA; clone_size: NA; v_call: TRBV29-1; j_call: TRBJ1-2; cdr3_nt: TGCAGCGTTGTTGTGGGCTATGGCTACACCTTC; cdr3_aa: CSVVVGYGYTF
d_call: NA; clone_size: NA; v_call: TRBV19; j_call: TRBJ2-2; cdr3_nt: TGTGCCAGTAGTATAAGGGGAGCTAGCACGAACACCGGGGAGCTGTTTTTT; cdr3_aa: CASSIRGASTNTGELFF
d_call: TRBD2; clone_size: NA; v_call: TRBV9; j_call: TRBJ2-3; cdr3_nt: TGTGCCAGCAGCGTAGATAGCGGGGCTAGCACAGATACGCAGTATTTT; cdr3_aa: CASSVDSGASTDTQYF
d_call: NA; clone_size: few; v_call: TRBV14; j_call: TRBJ2-1; cdr3_nt: TGTGCCAGCAGCCAGTCAAGGGGGCGGGGCGCCTACAATGAGCAGTTCTTC; cdr3_aa: CASSQSRGRGAYNEQFF
d_call: TRBD2; clone_size: NA; v_call: TRBV5-4; j_call: TRBJ2-7; cdr3_nt: TGTGCCAGCAGCTCGACTAGCGGGGATTACGAGCAGTACTTC; cdr3_aa: CASSSTSGDYEQYF
d_call: TRBD1; clone_size: NA; v_call: TRBV2; j_call: TRBJ2-5; cdr3_nt: TGTGCCAGCAGTGGACAGGGGTTGAAGACCCAGTACTTC; cdr3_aa: CASSGQGLKTQYF
d_call: NA; clone_size: NA; v_call: TRBV7-2; j_call: TRBJ2-1; cdr3_nt: TGTGCCAGCAGCTTAAGTGTTGAGCAGTTCTTC; cdr3_aa: CASSLSVEQFF
d_call: NA; clone_size: NA; v_call: TRBV2; j_call: TRBJ1-2; cdr3_nt: TGTGCCAGCGGCAGGGATCGCGGCTACACCTTC; cdr3_aa: CASGRDRGYTF
d_call: TRBD1; clone_size: NA; v_call: TRBV29-1; j_call: TRBJ1-1; cdr3_nt: TGCAGCGTTGATAAGGCAGGGGGCGTCAGCACTGAAGCTTTCTTT; cdr3_aa: CSVDKAGGVSTEAFF
d_call: NA; clone_size: NA; v_call: TRBV2; j_call: TRBJ2-7; cdr3_nt: TGTGCCAGCAGGGGGTTGTGGTCCGAGCAGTACTTC; cdr3_aa: CASRGLWSEQYF
d_call: NA; clone_size: NA; v_call: TRBV5-1; j_call: TRBJ2-7; cdr3_nt: TGCGCCAGCAGCTTGGGGCGACTAGAGGCCTACGAGCAGTACTTC; cdr3_aa: CASSLGRLEAYEQYF
d_call: TRBD1; clone_size: NA; v_call: TRBV6-4; j_call: TRBJ1-2; cdr3_nt: TGTGCCAGCAGTCCCGGGACAGGGTTCAATGGCTACACCTTC; cdr3_aa: CASSPGTGFNGYTF
d_call: TRBD2; clone_size: NA; v_call: TRBV6-1; j_call: TRBJ2-7; cdr3_nt: TGTGCCAGCAGCGCCGGGACTAGCGGATACTACGAGCAGTACTTC; cdr3_aa: CASSAGTSGYYEQYF
d_call: TRBD2; clone_size: NA; v_call: TRBV9; j_call: TRBJ2-1; cdr3_nt: TGTGCCAGCAGCGCCTCGGGACTAAACAATGAGCAGTTCTTC; cdr3_aa: CASSASGLNNEQFF
d_call: NA; clone_size: NA; v_call: TRBV18; j_call: TRBJ1-5; cdr3_nt: TGTGCCAGCTCACCGGACGGGAATCAGCCCCAGCATTTT; cdr3_aa: CASSPDGNQPQHF
d_call: NA; clone_size: NA; v_call: TRBV13; j_call: TRBJ1-3; cdr3_nt: TGTGCCAGCACCTCTTGGGGGGGCGCTGGAAACACCATATATTTT; cdr3_aa: CASTSWGGAGNTIYF
d_call: NA; clone_size: NA; v_call: TRBV29-1; j_call: TRBJ1-1; cdr3_nt: TGCAGCGTTGAAGCCGCGGGATGGGCTTTCTTT; cdr3_aa: CSVEAAGWAFF
d_call: NA; clone_size: few; v_call: TRBV14; j_call: TRBJ2-7; cdr3_nt: TGTGCCAGCAGCCAAGATCTACGGAGCGAGCAGTACTTC; cdr3_aa: CASSQDLRSEQYF
d_call: NA; clone_size: NA; v_call: TRBV9; j_call: TRBJ2-2; cdr3_nt: TGTGCCAGCAGCTCGGAGCGGAGGTCGAACACCGGGGAGCTGTTTTTT; cdr3_aa: CASSSERRSNTGELFF
d_call: TRBD1; clone_size: NA; v_call: TRBV4-1; j_call: TRBJ1-3; cdr3_nt: TGCGCCAGCAGCCAAGTGGGACAGGGAAGGAACACCATATATTTT; cdr3_aa: CASSQVGQGRNTIYF
d_call: NA; clone_size: NA; v_call: TRBV19; j_call: TRBJ2-7; cdr3_nt: TGTGCCACCTCGGGTAGCTCCTACGAGCAGTACTTC; cdr3_aa: CATSGSSYEQYF
d_call: NA; clone_size: NA; v_call: TRBV10-2; j_call: TRBJ2-7; cdr3_nt: TGCGCCAGCAGTGAGTTGGGCCCACACTCCACCACCAAGCAGTACTTC; cdr3_aa: CASSELGPHSTTKQYF
d_call: TRBD1; clone_size: NA; v_call: TRBV28; j_call: TRBJ2-1; cdr3_nt: TGTGCCAGCAGTTTCGGGACAGGTGTCGATGAGCAGTTCTTC; cdr3_aa: CASSFGTGVDEQFF
d_call: TRBD1; clone_size: NA; v_call: TRBV5-3; j_call: TRBJ1-5; cdr3_nt: TGTGCCAGAAGCCTGGACAGGGGTTTGGTTCAGCCCCAGCATTTT; cdr3_aa: CARSLDRGLVQPQHF
d_call: NA; clone_size: NA; v_call: TRBV19; j_call: TRBJ2-7; cdr3_nt: TGTGCCAGTAGATCAGGGGGGAAGGCCTACGAGCAGTACTTC; cdr3_aa: CASRSGGKAYEQYF
d_call: TRBD2; clone_size: NA; v_call: TRBV7-6; j_call: TRBJ2-1; cdr3_nt: TGTGCCAGCAGCTCTAGCCCCCCACTAGCGGGAGTTATTTACAATGAGCAGTTCTTC; cdr3_aa: CASSSSPPLAGVIYNEQFF
d_call: NA; clone_size: NA; v_call: TRBV5-1; j_call: TRBJ2-2; cdr3_nt: TGCGCCAGCAGCTTGGTTAGCGGGAACACCGGGGAGCTGTTTTTT; cdr3_aa: CASSLVSGNTGELFF
d_call: TRBD2; clone_size: NA; v_call: TRBV5-1; j_call: TRBJ2-3; cdr3_nt: TGCGCCAGCAGCTTGGTGACTAGCGGGAGAGATACGCAGTATTTT; cdr3_aa: CASSLVTSGRDTQYF
d_call: TRBD1; clone_size: NA; v_call: TRBV19; j_call: TRBJ1-1; cdr3_nt: TGTGCCAGTAGTAGTTCCAGGGGGCTGAACACTGAAGCTTTCTTT; cdr3_aa: CASSSSRGLNTEAFF
d_call: TRBD1; clone_size: NA; v_call: TRBV11-2; j_call: TRBJ2-7; cdr3_nt: TGTGCCAGCAGGCCACAGGGGGCCTTGGACGAGCAGTACTTC; cdr3_aa: CASRPQGALDEQYF
d_call: TRBD1; clone_size: NA; v_call: TRBV5-6; j_call: TRBJ2-3; cdr3_nt: TGTGCCAGCAGCAGGACAGGGCGGACAGATACGCAGTATTTT; cdr3_aa: CASSRTGRTDTQYF
d_call: NA; clone_size: NA; v_call: TRBV6-1; j_call: TRBJ1-2; cdr3_nt: TGTGCCAGCAGTGACAGGGGAGACTATTATGGCTACACCTTC; cdr3_aa: CASSDRGDYYGYTF
d_call: NA; clone_size: NA; v_call: TRBV6-5; j_call: TRBJ2-1; cdr3_nt: TGTGCCAGCAGAACAAAGCGGGTGGCGGAAGAGCTCTTC; cdr3_aa: CASRTKRVAEELF
d_call: NA; clone_size: NA; v_call: TRBV5-4; j_call: TRBJ2-2; cdr3_nt: TGTGCCAGCAGCTTGGCCTTTGGGGGCGTGGGGAACACCGGGGAGCTGTTTTTT; cdr3_aa: CASSLAFGGVGNTGELFF
d_call: NA; clone_size: NA; v_call: TRBV27; j_call: TRBJ1-3; cdr3_nt: TGTGCCAGCAGTTTAAACGGGGTAAACTCTGGAAACACCATATATTTT; cdr3_aa: CASSLNGVNSGNTIYF
d_call: NA; clone_size: once; v_call: TRBV19; j_call: TRBJ2-5; cdr3_nt: TGTGCGTGTGGACCCGGACGGCAAGAGACCCAGTACTTC; cdr3_aa: CACGPGRQETQYF
d_call: TRBD1; clone_size: NA; v_call: TRBV28; j_call: TRBJ2-2; cdr3_nt: TGTGCCAGCAGTGTGGGACAGGGGCATGGTGGGGTCAGCGGGGAGCTGTTTTTT; cdr3_aa: CASSVGQGHGGVSGELFF
d_call: NA; clone_size: few; v_call: TRBV6-6; j_call: TRBJ2-1; cdr3_nt: TGTGCCAGCAAGGAAATGGCGGCGGTCCACAATGAGCAGTTCTTC; cdr3_aa: CASKEMAAVHNEQFF